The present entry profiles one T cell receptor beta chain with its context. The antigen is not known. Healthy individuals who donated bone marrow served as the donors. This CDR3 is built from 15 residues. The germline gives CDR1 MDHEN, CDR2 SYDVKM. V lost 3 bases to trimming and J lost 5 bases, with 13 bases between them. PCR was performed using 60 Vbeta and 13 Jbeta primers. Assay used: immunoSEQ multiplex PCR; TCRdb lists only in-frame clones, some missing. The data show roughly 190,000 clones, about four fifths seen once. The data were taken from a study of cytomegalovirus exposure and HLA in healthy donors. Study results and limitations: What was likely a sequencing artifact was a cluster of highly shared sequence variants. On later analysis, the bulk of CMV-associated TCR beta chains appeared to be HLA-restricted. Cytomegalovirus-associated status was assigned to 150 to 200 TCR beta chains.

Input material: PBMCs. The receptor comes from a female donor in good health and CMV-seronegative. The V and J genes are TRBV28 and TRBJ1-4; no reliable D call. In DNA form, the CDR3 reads TGTGCCAGCAGTTTGGGTGCCGGGGAGAATGAAAAACTGTTTTTT. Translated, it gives CASSLGAGENEKLFF.